These 9 T cell receptor beta chains originate from one sample sequenced in a study of identifying expanded T cells in peripheral blood. Assay: immunoSEQ multiplex PCR; the TCRdb copy retains only in-frame clones and omits some. In the table there are fewer than 60,000 clones, roughly 82% of which are singletons. The sequencing input was blood. Source of these receptors: a person aged 18-70 years in good health.

The chain couples TRBV19 to TRBJ1-1, with 7 positions matching TRBD1. The germline gives CDR1 LNHDA, CDR2 SQIVND (reference sequence). The CDR3 length is 16 residues. V shed 5 bases, J shed 5 bases, and the junction held 14 bases outside the gene matches. CDR3 amino acids: CASSSPRDRVRTEAFF. CDR3 sequence (DNA): TGTGCCAGTAGTTCCCCCCGAGACAGGGTACGAACTGAAGCTTTCTTT.

This clone was observed a few times. This rearrangement joins TRBV5-1 to TRBJ1-1, with 7 bases aligning to TRBD1. CDR3 size: 15 residues. After removal of 5 bases from V and 4 bases from J, the junction contained 11 bases not matched to a gene. CDR1 SGHRS and CDR2 YFSETQ come from the germline V gene. The CDR3 sequence is CASSPEQGGLTEAFF. In DNA, the CDR3 is TGCGCCAGCAGTCCCGAGCAGGGGGGCCTCACTGAAGCTTTCTTT.

The genes are TRBV6-1 and TRBJ1-4; the D is unclear. V was pared by 5 bases and J by 5 bases, with 9 bases between. Looked up from germline, CDR1 is MNHNS and CDR2 is SASEGT. This CDR3 has 13 residues. The CDR3 sequence is CASSKVLNEKLFF. The DNA for the CDR3 is TGTGCCAGCAGTAAAGTACTAAATGAAAAACTGTTTTTT.

The rearrangement links TRBV5-1 to TRBJ2-1; D gene uncertain. This CDR3 has 11 residues. V lost 6 bases, J lost 5 bases, and 6 bases lay in between. The germline CDR1 and CDR2 sequences are SGHRS and YFSETQ. This CDR3 is CASNLNNEQFF. DNA for the CDR3: TGCGCCAGCAACCTCAACAATGAGCAGTTCTTC.

The rearrangement links TRBV1 to TRBJ2-2; the DNA was not compared with TRBD1, the D call given in the table. TRBV1 counts as a pseudogene. The CDR3 loop spans 14 amino acids. Here the CDR3 reads CTSSRSQGDGELFF. In DNA form, the CDR3 reads TGCACCAGCAGCCGAAGTCAGGGGGACGGGGAGCTGTTTTTT.

This sequence joins TRBV10-1 and TRBJ1-2, with D possibly matching TRBD1 (6 bases). The CDR3 has 15 amino acids. The germline gives CDR1 WNHNN, CDR2 SYGVQD (reference sequence). V dropped 7 bases and J dropped 8 bases, with 23 bases sitting between them. Here the CDR3 reads CASNGRGVEIYGYTF. The CDR3 DNA follows: TGCGCCAGCAACGGGAGGGGGGTAGAGATCTACGGCTACACCTTC.

V gene TRBV5-1 combines with J gene TRBJ2-1; unclear D gene. Germline CDR1 SGHRS, CDR2 YFSETQ. This CDR3 is built from 14 residues. V lost 4 bases, J lost 0 bases, and 8 bases lay in between. Written as DNA, the CDR3 is TGCGCCAGCAGCCCTACGAACTCCTACAATGAGCAGTTCTTC. Protein product: CASSPTNSYNEQFF.

The gene calls are TRBV4-2 and TRBJ1-5; possibly TRBD1 for D (5 bases). V lost 0 bases and J 3 bases, leaving 12 bases between the germline ends. Germline loops: CDR1 LGHNA, CDR2 YNFKEQ. The CDR3 length is 16 residues. In DNA, the CDR3 is TGTGCCAGCAGCCAAGATATCAGGGTTCTCAATCAGCCCCAGCATTTT. This codes for CASSQDIRVLNQPQHF.

The table lists this clone with a count of one. The chain joins TRBV6-6 to TRBJ2-3, with D unclear. There are 16 residues in the CDR3. With 0 bases removed from V and 3 bases from J, the gap between germline ends came to 13 bases. Per the germline V gene, CDR1 is MNHNY and CDR2 is SVGAGI (reference sequence). This CDR3 reads CASSYSPQIGTDTQYF. Written as DNA, the CDR3 is TGTGCCAGCAGTTACTCGCCTCAGATCGGGACAGATACGCAGTATTTT.